This T cell receptor (beta chain) was retrieved from a study of blood T cells in healthy people across ages. The study's findings and limits: Diversity was higher, and naive CD4+ cells more numerous, in long-lived donors than in aged donors. Percentage of naive T cells showed a strong correlation with TCR beta diversity. The recorded TCR beta diversity per million T cells decreased in a roughly linear manner with age.

CDR1 is MDHEN, CDR2 SYDVKM, per germline. Trimming cost V 6 bases and J 0 bases, with 16 bases left between them. The CDR3 loop spans 16 amino acids. Using a J-beta primer mix together with a sample-barcoded 5' primer, a second PCR was run for roughly 6 to 12 cycles. The template-switch adaptor, which had 12 random nucleotides, put a tag on each cDNA molecule. TCRdb re-analysed the 5' RACE reads in MiXCR, keeping a single row per CDR3 protein. Of roughly 800,000 distinct CDR3 sequences in the sample, 58% were seen once. Details on this clonotype: Its specificity is not known.

Sequenced sample: blood. The clonotype was recovered from a man under 40 in good health. J is TRBJ2-3 and V is TRBV28; D may be TRBD2 (5 bases). The CDR3 DNA reads TGTGCCAGCAGCTCCCCGTCGGGATCTAGCACAGATACGCAGTATTTT. Translated, it gives CASSSPSGSSTDTQYF.